The 9 T cell receptor beta chains given below trace back to one sample, sequenced in a study of human T cells and chemical hapten exposure. Time point reported: healthy volunteer bleed at 2 weeks. Unfractionated whole blood was the source of the extracted total RNA. Each CDR3 protein is one row after TCRdb ran MiXCR on the RACE reads. The table includes about 31,000 distinct CDR3 sequences, about 7.7% detected once. Sequenced input: whole blood. These receptors originate from a human donor in good health. Some clones in this sample may be carry-over from other donors' samples.

This clonotype has at least ten counts. This chain links TRBV12-3 or TRBV12-4 with TRBJ1-1; D gene uncertain. V was trimmed by 1 base and J by 8 bases, leaving 5 bases between them. CDR3 length equals 11 residues. This CDR3 is CASSLEREAFF. In DNA, the CDR3 is TGTGCCAGCAGTTTAGAGAGGGAAGCTTTCTTT.

This clonotype was counted a few times. The rearrangement uses TRBV12-3 or TRBV12-4 and TRBJ2-4; 8 nucleotides line up with TRBD2. The V and J ends lost 5 bases and 6 bases, in that order; junction bases with no gene match: 6. This CDR3 is 14 amino acids long. The CDR3 here is CASSPVAGPNIQYF. In DNA form, the CDR3 reads TGTGCCAGCAGTCCCGTAGCGGGGCCAAACATTCAGTACTTC.

The chain joins TRBV7-9 to TRBJ1-4; TRBD1 matches at 7 bases. Germline V CDR1 and CDR2: SEHNR, FQNEAQ (reference sequence). V dropped 4 bases and J dropped 3; count of bases not matched to a gene: 5. The CDR3 loop spans 15 amino acids. The CDR3 bases are TGTGCCAGCAGCTCCGGACAGGCCTCTAATGAAAAACTGTTTTTT. It translates to CASSSGQASNEKLFF.

This clonotype was recorded many times. The V gene is TRBV20-1, the J gene TRBJ1-4, with no clear D. This CDR3 is built from 14 residues. Deletions cut 0 bases from V and 0 bases from J, with 5 bases between. Germline V gene data show CDR1 as DFQATT and CDR2 as SNEGSKA (reference sequence). This CDR3 reads CSAREAATNEKLFF. CDR3 in DNA: TGCAGTGCTAGAGAGGCGGCAACTAATGAAAAACTGTTTTTT.

The chain links TRBV4-3 to TRBJ1-4, with a weak D call TRBD1 (5 bases). Looked up from germline, CDR1 is LGHNA and CDR2 is YSLEER. The V end was cut by 0 bases, the J end by 0 bases, with 14 bases between. The CDR3 sequence is 18 residues long. DNA for the CDR3: TGCGCCAGCAGCCAAGAGGAGGATAGGGGTCCAACTAATGAAAAACTGTTTTTT. It is translated as CASSQEEDRGPTNEKLFF.

This clonotype is medium-sized. The chain has TRBV9 and TRBJ2-3, with 9 bases aligning to TRBD2. The trim removed 4 bases at V and 2 bases at J, leaving 5 bases unmatched. CDR1 is SGDLS and CDR2 is YYNGEE in the germline V gene. This CDR3 comprises 15 residues. CDR3 in amino acids: CASSFLAGPTDTQYF. The CDR3 DNA sequence: TGTGCCAGCAGCTTCCTAGCGGGACCCACAGATACGCAGTATTTT.

Only a few counts were recorded for this clonotype. The V gene is TRBV28, the J gene TRBJ2-3; D not certain. V lost 3 bases, J lost 1 base, and 17 bases lay in between. CDR3 length: 17 residues. Per germline, CDR1 MDHEN and CDR2 SYDVKM. CDR3 protein: CASSFPGRPGGTDTQYF. CDR3 sequence (DNA): TGTGCCAGCAGTTTCCCTGGCAGGCCCGGCGGCACAGATACGCAGTATTTT. Full variable domain (rest looked up from reference TRBV28 and TRBJ2-3): DVKVTQSSRYLVKRTGEKVFLECVQDMDHENMFWYRQDPGLGLRLIYFSYDVKMKEKGDIPEGYSVSREKKERFSLILESASTNQTSMYLCASSFPGRPGGTDTQYFGPGTRLTVL.

This clonotype was seen many times. The J gene is TRBJ2-7, the V gene TRBV27, with D perhaps matching TRBD1 (6 bases). Trimming took off 6 bases at V and 0 bases at J, with 12 bases between the two ends. This CDR3 spans 14 amino acids. Germline V lookup: CDR1 MNHEY, CDR2 SMNVEV (reference sequence). The CDR3 here is CASSNDRNSYEQYF. CDR3 DNA sequence: TGTGCCAGCAGCAACGACAGGAACTCCTACGAGCAGTACTTC.

The chain has TRBV6-1 and TRBJ1-1; D is unclear. Trimming removed 1 base at V and 5 bases at J, with 20 bases between. CDR1 MNHNS and CDR2 SASEGT come from the germline V gene. The CDR3 has 17 amino acids. The CDR3 sequence is CASSEGGVLIWRTEAFF. The CDR3 coding sequence is TGTGCCAGCAGTGAAGGTGGAGTTTTGATATGGAGGACTGAAGCTTTCTTT.